Included here is one TCR beta chain sequence, with context. This specimen comes from a study of blood T cell repertoires in COVID-19. Study information: Acute and convalescent COVID-19 specimens originated in the United States, Italy and Spain. From T cells, B-cell-depleted T cells, or PBMCs came the material, which was cDNA or gDNA.

V trimming: 5 bases; J trimming: 0 bases; junction bases outside the gene matches: 10. The germline V gene has CDR1 SGHVS and CDR2 FNYEAQ. The CDR3 runs to 16 residues. Authors' data handling: Reference gene primer amplification yielded estimated nucleated cell counts. Measured with immunoSEQ multiplex PCR; TCRdb has only the in-frame clones, and not every one. The V and J calls and clone size were taken over from that table, and D and trimming were inferred from the DNA. Of more than 100,000 clones in the sample, about 90% were seen once. This clonotype was sampled from a woman aged 50 to 60 with active or convalescent COVID-19. The sample consisted of peripheral blood. The V gene is TRBV7-6, the J gene TRBJ2-7; 7 nucleotides align to TRBD2. The CDR3 loop is CASSPLLARSSYEQYF. CDR3 sequence (DNA): TGTGCCAGCAGCCCTCTACTAGCGAGAAGCTCCTACGAGCAGTACTTC.